Ten or more counts support the clone carrying this T cell receptor (beta chain). What it recognizes is unknown. These data come from a study of T cells in Graves' hyperthyroidism and ophthalmopathy. Uncontrolled infection, other autoimmune disease, pregnancy or lactation barred patients from enrollment. The study based diagnoses on clinical symptoms, serum thyroxine and TRAb, thyroid ultrasound and orbital computed tomography. V gave up 6 bases and J gave up 9 bases; unmatched junction bases: 5. The CDR3 is 12 residues long. Study outcomes and limitations: Stable hyperthyroidism and ophthalmopathy were separated using 13 V-J signatures.

Amplification yielded TCR beta CDR3 regions, with RNA transcripts as the source. The HTBI set primed first-round TCR CDR3 RT-PCR. TCRdb redid the calling of the multiplex PCR reads with MiXCR, one entry per CDR3 protein. The sample lists approximately 510,000 distinct CDR3 sequences, around 21% occurring once. Sequenced sample: blood. This sequence originates from a man between 18 and 29 years old with Graves' hyperthyroidism. The genes are TRBV12-3 or TRBV12-4 and TRBJ2-1; 7 bases fit TRBD1. The CDR3 DNA sequence: TGTGCCAGCAGGGGGACAGCCGGTGAGCAGTTCTTC. Amino acid sequence: CASRGTAGEQFF.